Presented here are 31 T cell receptor beta chains from one specimen sequenced in a study of human T cells and chemical hapten exposure. MiXCR, applied by TCRdb to the 5' RACE reads, yields one record per CDR3 protein. The data contain about 140,000 distinct CDR3 sequences, roughly 4% of them singletons. Unfractionated whole blood yielded total RNA. Every receptor here comes from a female donor in good health.

There are many counts of this clonotype. The chain is built from TRBV28 and TRBJ2-5; D possibly corresponds to TRBD1 (5 bases). The CDR3 spans 13 residues. The V and J ends lost 6 bases and 0 bases respectively, with 8 bases between them. The germline V gene has CDR1 MDHEN and CDR2 SYDVKM. The CDR3 sequence: CASRSGYQETQYF. The CDR3 DNA reads TGTGCCAGCAGATCAGGGTACCAAGAGACCCAGTACTTC.

There are many counts of this clonotype. The rearrangement uses TRBV6-5 and TRBJ1-5; 7 nucleotides line up with TRBD1. V was clipped by 5 bases and J by 3 bases; unmatched bases: 13. The germline V gene has CDR1 MNHEY and CDR2 SVGAGI. The CDR3 loop spans 17 amino acids. The CDR3 region is CASSANSRQGNNQPQHF. DNA of the CDR3: TGTGCCAGCAGTGCCAATTCGAGACAGGGCAACAATCAGCCCCAGCATTTT.

The sample holds many counts of this clonotype. The J gene is TRBJ1-6, the V gene TRBV7-2; the D gene is possibly TRBD1 (6 bases). Between the trimmed V and J ends, which lost 8 bases and 7 bases, there was a span of 15 bases. The CDR3 covers 14 residues. Germline V gene sequence: CDR1 SGHTA, CDR2 FQGNSA. The CDR3 nucleotides read TGTGCCAGCGCTGGGGGGGCAGGGAATTCACCCCTCCACTTT. It yields the protein CASAGGAGNSPLHF.

This clonotype occurred many times. This chain connects TRBV29-1 to TRBJ2-2; TRBD1 or TRBD2 may be the D gene (7 bases each). Germline CDR1 SQVTM, CDR2 ANQGSEA. The CDR3 is 14 residues long. V shed 6 bases and J shed 7 bases, with 18 bases lying between them. The CDR3 protein is CSVRGRGRGGELFF. The CDR3 DNA reads TGCAGCGTAAGGGGGAGGGGGCGCGGCGGGGAGCTGTTTTTT.

In this sample, this clonotype turned up many times. V gene TRBV20-1 combines with J gene TRBJ2-7; possibly TRBD1 for D (5 bases). The V gene lost 4 bases and the J gene lost 3 bases, with 19 bases spanning the gap. CDR1 DFQATT and CDR2 SNEGSKA come from the germline V gene (reference sequence). This CDR3 contains 15 residues. The chain's CDR3 is CSAISEVDNLYEQYF. The DNA of the CDR3 is TGCAGTGCTATTTCCGAAGTGGACAACCTCTACGAGCAGTACTTC.

This clonotype was observed at least ten times. The V call is TRBV7-8, the J call TRBJ1-5; possibly TRBD1 for D (6 bases). This CDR3 contains 14 residues. The germline V and J ends were trimmed by 1 base and 8 bases, with 12 bases remaining between them. The germline V gene encodes CDR1 SGHVS and CDR2 FQNEAQ. The CDR3 protein is CASSLGRGGKPQHF. DNA of the CDR3: TGTGCCAGCAGCTTAGGCAGGGGAGGAAAGCCCCAGCATTTT.

This clonotype occurred many times. The rearrangement links TRBV20-1 to TRBJ1-4; weak D call: TRBD1 (5 bases). The CDR3 consists of 12 residues. Trimming pared 6 bases from V and 8 bases from J, leaving 13 bases between. Germline CDR1 DFQATT, CDR2 SNEGSKA (reference sequence). CDR3 DNA: TGCAGTGCGTCTCTCCGGGGCGAAAAACTGTTTTTT. It yields the protein CSASLRGEKLFF.

The chain joins TRBV5-1 to TRBJ1-2; no clear D gene. CDR3 length equals 15 residues. Germline CDR1 reads SGHRS; CDR2 reads YFSETQ. The V gene lost 0 bases and the J gene lost 3 bases, with 12 bases spanning the gap. The chain's CDR3 is CASSLEGGRYYGYTF. CDR3 coding DNA: TGCGCCAGCAGCTTGGAAGGCGGACGATACTATGGCTACACCTTC.

The V gene is TRBV7-3, the J gene TRBJ2-3; 8 nucleotides agree with TRBD1. In germline, CDR1 is SGHTA, CDR2 FQGTGA. The CDR3 is 13 residues long. The V gene end was trimmed by 3 bases and the J gene end by 5 bases; junction bases not matched to a gene: 1. The chain's CDR3 is CASSLDRVDTQYF. The DNA of the CDR3 is TGTGCCAGCAGCTTGGACAGGGTAGATACGCAGTATTTT.

This clonotype was recorded many times. The J gene is TRBJ2-1, the V gene TRBV4-3, with TRBD2 identical over 11 bases. Germline-derived CDR1 and CDR2 are LGHNA and YSLEER. The CDR3 length is 18 residues. The V and J ends lost 1 base and 1 base, in that order; junction bases with no gene match: 6. This CDR3 reads CASSQGLAGKVSYNEQFF. Here the CDR3 DNA reads TGCGCCAGCAGCCAAGGACTAGCGGGGAAAGTTTCCTACAATGAGCAGTTCTTC.

In its sample, this clonotype was seen many times. The V call is TRBV19, the J call TRBJ2-5; D ambiguous. The V end was cut by 3 bases, the J end by 0 bases, with 17 bases between. Germline V gene lookup returns CDR1 LNHDA and CDR2 SQIVND (reference sequence). This CDR3 spans 17 amino acids. CDR3 sequence (DNA): TGTGCCAGTAGTATGAACTTCCGCACAGCGTACCAAGAGACCCAGTACTTC. Translating it yields CASSMNFRTAYQETQYF.

This clonotype was seen ten or more times. The J gene is TRBJ2-5, the V gene TRBV7-8; TRBD1 matches at 9 bases. CDR1 and CDR2 (germline): SGHVS, FQNEAQ. The CDR3 has 18 amino acids. Losses at the gene ends were 5 bases for V and 4 bases for J; bases not matched to a gene: 17. CDR3 coding DNA: TGTGCCAGCAGCATACGACCCCCGACAGGGGGTCTGAGAGAGACCCAGTACTTC. This codes for CASSIRPPTGGLRETQYF.

This clonotype has ten or more counts. The rearrangement uses TRBV14 and TRBJ2-5; the D gene could be TRBD1 or TRBD2 (5 bases each). CDR1 and CDR2 from the germline V gene are SGHDN and FVKESK. The CDR3 extends over 16 amino acids. The ends were cut back, 3 bases at V and 0 bases at J, with 14 bases in the middle. The CDR3, as DNA: TGTGCCAGCAGCCACTCAGAGGGGTCCTACCAAGAGACCCAGTACTTC. This translates into CASSHSEGSYQETQYF. Variable domain in full (rest from reference TRBV14 and TRBJ2-5): EAGVTQFPSHSVIEKGQTVTLRCDPISGHDNLYWYRRVMGKEIKFLLHFVKESKQDESGMPNNRFLAERTGGTYSTLKVQPAELEDSGVYFCASSHSEGSYQETQYFGPGTRLLVL.

Only a few counts were recorded for this clonotype. The chain couples TRBV4-1 to TRBJ1-1; D remains unclear. V was cut by 8 bases and J by 4 bases, with 14 bases left in between. The CDR3 length is 13 residues. Germline V gene lookup returns CDR1 MGHRA and CDR2 YSYEKL. The CDR3 loop reads CASSWDPGTEAFF. The CDR3 DNA reads TGCGCCAGCTCCTGGGATCCCGGCACTGAAGCTTTCTTT.

Many counts were recorded for this clonotype. The chain couples TRBV4-2 to TRBJ1-1, with no clear D. The V and J ends lost 1 base and 1 base respectively, with 10 bases between them. From germline, CDR1 is LGHNA and CDR2 YNFKEQ. The CDR3 extends over 15 amino acids. The DNA for the CDR3 is TGTGCCAGCAGCCAAGTAATAGTTTCGAACACTGAAGCTTTCTTT. It yields the protein CASSQVIVSNTEAFF.

In this sample, this clonotype turned up many times. V and J are TRBV12-3 or TRBV12-4 and TRBJ1-1; maybe TRBD1 (5 bases). V was shortened by 5 bases and J by 0 bases, with 13 bases between the two germline ends. The CDR3 has 15 residues. CDR3 loop: CASSQIKDMNTEAFF. For the CDR3, the DNA is TGTGCCAGCAGTCAAATTAAGGACATGAACACTGAAGCTTTCTTT.

The chain recombines TRBV12-3 or TRBV12-4 with TRBJ2-7; D not certain. V was pared by 5 bases and J by 5 bases, with 13 bases between. The CDR3 has 13 amino acids. The CDR3 reads CASSPGPNHEQYF. CDR3 DNA sequence: TGTGCCAGCAGTCCGGGCCCCAACCACGAGCAGTACTTC.

This clonotype was picked up many times. The rearrangement links TRBV10-2 to TRBJ2-7; 11 bases fit TRBD1. The junction had 9 bases not matched to a gene; V was cut back by 5 bases and J by 0 bases. The germline V gene has CDR1 WSHSY and CDR2 SAAADI. This CDR3 region has 17 residues. CDR3 coding DNA: TGCGCCAGCAGTCGGAGGACAGGGGGCTCCCACTCCTACGAGCAGTACTTC. Translation gives CASSRRTGGSHSYEQYF.

This clonotype was recorded many times. The V call is TRBV7-8, the J call TRBJ2-7, with 7 bases matching TRBD1. With V trimmed by 0 bases and J by 0 bases, 5 bases remained unmatched. The CDR3 is made up of 16 amino acids. Per germline, CDR1 SGHVS and CDR2 FQNEAQ. The CDR3 nucleotides are TGTGCCAGCAGCTTAGCGATAGGGACAGCCTCCTACGAGCAGTACTTC. Its protein product is CASSLAIGTASYEQYF.

This clonotype has ten or more counts. The V and J genes are TRBV28 and TRBJ2-1; D might be TRBD1 or TRBD2, each matching 5 bases. CDR1 MDHEN and CDR2 SYDVKM come from the germline V gene. CDR3 size: 16 residues. V lost 3 bases and J 5 bases, leaving 17 bases between the germline ends. In nucleotides, the CDR3 is TGTGCCAGCAGTTTTTTGGGGGAACCCCTGGACAATGAGCAGTTCTTC. This encodes CASSFLGEPLDNEQFF.

In this sample, this clonotype turned up many times. This chain joins TRBV6-2 or TRBV6-3 and TRBJ1-1, with 9 positions matching TRBD1. CDR1 and CDR2 from the germline V gene are MNHEY and SVGEGT. Trimming removed 4 bases from V and 3 bases from J; junction bases left unmatched: 6. There are 15 residues in the CDR3. CDR3 sequence reads: CASSSNRGRDTEAFF. CDR3 coding DNA: TGTGCCAGCAGTTCCAACAGGGGGCGGGACACTGAAGCTTTCTTT.

This clonotype occurred a few times. Being one base from a much bigger clone, this may be a read error. The CDR3 DNA reads as TGTGCCAGCAGCCGCGCCGGCTACGAGCAGTACTTC. This translates into CASSRAGYEQYF. J is TRBJ2-7 and V is TRBV13; the D is unclear. V shed 5 bases and J shed 3 bases, with 8 bases lying between them. There are 12 residues in the CDR3. The germline V gene encodes CDR1 PRHDT and CDR2 FYEKMQ (reference sequence).

The V and J genes are TRBV10-3 and TRBJ1-5, with 7 bases matching TRBD1. The germline V gene has CDR1 ENHRY and CDR2 SYGVKD. CDR3 size: 16 residues. Unmatched junction bases numbered 9, after V lost 6 bases and J lost 1 base. Written as DNA, the CDR3 is TGTGCCATCAGCGACCAGGGGGGGGGGAGCAATCAGCCCCAGCATTTT. It is translated as CAISDQGGGSNQPQHF.

This clonotype was observed many times. The chain has TRBV11-1 and TRBJ2-3; no reliable D call. Trimming removed 5 bases from V and 2 bases from J, with 17 bases in between. CDR1 SGHAT and CDR2 FQDESV come from the germline V gene (reference sequence). The CDR3 has 16 amino acids. The CDR3 here is CASSLEGRIVTDTQYF. CDR3 bases: TGTGCCAGCAGCCTAGAAGGGCGGATCGTCACAGATACGCAGTATTTT.

This chain connects TRBV6-5 to TRBJ1-1; 8 nucleotides line up with TRBD1. The V segment lost 6 bases and the J segment 7 bases; nucleotides outside the gene matches: 10. The length of the CDR3 is 14 residues. Germline CDR1 and CDR2: MNHEY and SVGAGI. The CDR3 spells CASSRGQGSVEAFF. The DNA for the CDR3 is TGTGCCAGCAGCAGAGGACAGGGTTCCGTTGAAGCTTTCTTT.

In its sample, this clonotype was seen many times. The V and J genes are TRBV11-2 and TRBJ2-3, with 7 bases lining up with TRBD2. Trimming took 5 bases from V and 2 from J; bases not matched to a gene: 7. Germline V gene lookup returns CDR1 SGHAT and CDR2 FQNNGV. The CDR3 totals 15 residues. CDR3 in amino acids: CASSARTSFTDTQYF. The CDR3 DNA is TGTGCCAGCAGCGCCCGGACTAGTTTCACAGATACGCAGTATTTT.

This clonotype has a count of ten or more. The V call is TRBV28, the J call TRBJ2-5; D is unresolved. The CDR3 runs 14 residues. V was clipped by 6 bases and J by 8 bases, with 19 bases between them. The germline V gene encodes CDR1 MDHEN and CDR2 SYDVKM. The CDR3 nucleotides are TGTGCCAGCAGCCGTCCAAGCCTAAGAGATACCCAGTACTTC. Translation: CASSRPSLRDTQYF.

There are many counts of this clonotype. The chain employs TRBV12-3 or TRBV12-4 and TRBJ1-2, with D perhaps TRBD1 (5 bases). This CDR3 spans 16 amino acids. The V gene lost 3 bases and the J gene lost 2 bases, with 16 bases spanning the gap. Written as DNA, the CDR3 is TGTGCCAGCAGTTTTCCCAGGGCCCCCGGCAACTATGGCTACACCTTC. Its protein is CASSFPRAPGNYGYTF.

This clonotype was seen repeatedly, ten times or more. The gene calls are TRBV7-2 and TRBJ1-5; 7 bases fit TRBD1. The CDR3 is 14 amino acids. The germline V gene has CDR1 SGHTA and CDR2 FQGNSA. The junction had 5 bases not matched to a gene; V was cut back by 2 bases and J by 7 bases. The CDR3 sequence: CASSLNPGGQPQHF. CDR3 bases: TGTGCCAGCAGCTTAAACCCAGGGGGACAGCCCCAGCATTTT.

Ten or more counts support this clonotype. The chain has TRBV3-1 and TRBJ1-1; D is uncertain. The CDR3 sequence is 14 residues long. V dropped 1 base and J dropped 10 bases, with 16 bases sitting between them. Germline CDR1 reads LGHDT; CDR2 reads YNNKEL (reference sequence). The CDR3, as DNA: TGTGCCAGCAGCCAAGGTAACCGGAGGCGAGGAGCTTTCTTT. Protein product: CASSQGNRRRGAFF.

This clonotype was seen many times. The chain links TRBV7-9 to TRBJ1-1, with 8 bases that match TRBD1. The trim removed 1 base at V and 0 bases at J, leaving 10 bases unmatched. This CDR3 is built from 18 residues. CDR1 is SEHNR, CDR2 FQNEAQ, per germline (reference sequence). In DNA form, the CDR3 reads TGTGCCAGCAGCTTAGTTGGAACTCGGGACAGGATGAACACTGAAGCTTTCTTT. Residues: CASSLVGTRDRMNTEAFF.